This is a list of T cell receptor beta chains from one sample in a study of CXCR3-negative and CXCR3-positive naive CD8 T cells. After re-calling the 5' RACE reads, TCRdb lists one entry per CDR3 protein, DNA absent. The ten most abundant clones cover 1.5% to 2.5% of a sample with about 8,400 distinct CDR3 sequences. Sequences were obtained from naive CXCR3+ CD8+ T cells from blood. Receptor source: a human donor in good health. Some clones in this sample may be carry-over from other donors' samples. Both conserved end residues are part of each CDR3. Clone sizes are given selectively: once, few, many, or a class where the clone is expanded.

J: TRBJ2-3
size: NA
V: TRBV12-3/TRBV12-4
CDR3: CASILGVLRGTDTQYF

J: TRBJ2-1
size: NA
V: TRBV3-1
CDR3: CASSQGGGTGGIGNEQFF

J: TRBJ1-1
size: NA
V: TRBV29-1
CDR3: CSVTWDRDSEAFF

J: TRBJ2-1
size: NA
V: TRBV29-1
CDR3: CSVEFFPAEQFF

J: TRBJ2-1
size: NA
V: TRBV19
CDR3: CASSIAGSSYNEQFF

J: TRBJ2-4
size: medium-sized
V: TRBV7-2
CDR3: CASSLHNRGDIQYF

J: TRBJ2-3
size: NA
V: TRBV7-8
CDR3: CASSLVGGNTDTQYF

J: TRBJ2-1
size: medium-sized
V: TRBV29-1
CDR3: CSVDTWTSGAYNEQFF

J: TRBJ2-5
size: NA
V: TRBV29-1
CDR3: CSASGQVLETQYF

J: TRBJ2-7
size: NA
V: TRBV6-5
CDR3: CASSHISQPYEQYF

J: TRBJ1-6
size: NA
V: TRBV5-1
CDR3: CASSPRGASDSPLHF

J: TRBJ2-1
size: NA
V: TRBV5-1
CDR3: CASSGGTGALNEQFF

J: TRBJ2-2
size: NA
V: TRBV28
CDR3: CASSDSGTGELFF

J: TRBJ1-1
size: medium-sized
V: TRBV12-3/TRBV12-4
CDR3: CASSLPGEGMNTEAFF

J: TRBJ1-1
size: medium-sized
V: TRBV6-6
CDR3: CASRPGGKIPEAFF

J: TRBJ1-2
size: NA
V: TRBV4-1
CDR3: CASRQDWGNYGYTF

J: TRBJ2-7
size: NA
V: TRBV3-1
CDR3: CASSYEGGAASYEQYF

J: TRBJ1-5
size: NA
V: TRBV12-3/TRBV12-4
CDR3: CASSPGQDSNQPQHF

J: TRBJ2-7
size: NA
V: TRBV6-2/TRBV6-3
CDR3: CASSRGLLYEQYF

J: TRBJ1-1
size: medium-sized
V: TRBV29-1
CDR3: CSVQGSSTLMNTEAFF

J: TRBJ1-1
size: NA
V: TRBV29-1
CDR3: CSVEGDGRTEAFF

J: TRBJ2-1
size: NA
V: TRBV28
CDR3: CASSFRDEQFF

J: TRBJ1-1
size: medium-sized
V: TRBV7-6
CDR3: CASSATPLNTEAFF

J: TRBJ2-1
size: NA
V: TRBV5-1
CDR3: CASSLQGGGTFYNEQFF

J: TRBJ2-1
size: NA
V: TRBV11-3
CDR3: CASSFGSAVYNEQFF

J: TRBJ2-1
size: NA
V: TRBV27
CDR3: CASSLLPTANNEQFF

J: TRBJ1-1
size: NA
V: TRBV14
CDR3: CASSQTPGTEAFF